A single sample is the source of the 9 T cell receptor beta chains below, sequenced in a study of post-analysis software for immune sequencing data (dated by TCRdb to the mid-2010s). General findings and caveats noted by the study authors: Patients showed significantly higher frequencies than controls for several TRBV segments, among them TRBV5-6, TRBV5-1 and TRBV20-1.

No antigen is known for these receptors. Library generation was performed with PCR. Sequencing took place on an Illumina HiSeq 2500. Unique molecular identifiers were incorporated into TCR beta cDNA libraries to reduce PCR and sequencing biases. Clones were called with MiXCR by TCRdb after fastp trimmed the public reads at Q25, and only in-frame beta chains were retained. Rows with a matching CDR3 protein are joined into one entry that keeps the most common DNA and genes. The sample table lists more than 450,000 distinct CDR3 sequences, about 44% of them with a count of one. 1.5% to 2% of the sample belongs to the ten largest clones. Sequenced: blood. The receptors come from a girl between 5 and 17 years old with multiple sclerosis.

As to this clonotype: The junction departs from germline at one end; a sequencing error may be responsible. The V gene is TRBV27, the J gene TRBJ2-1; 14 bases match TRBD2. Germline CDR1 is MNHEY and CDR2 is SMNVEV (reference sequence). CDR3 length equals 16 residues. CDR3 nucleotides: TGTGCCAGCAGTCCTCCGGGACTAGCGGGAGAGAATGGGCAGTTCTTC. Encoded protein: CASSPPGLAGENGQFF.

In its sample, this clonotype was seen many times. The chain links TRBV12-3 or TRBV12-4 to TRBJ2-7; 9 nucleotides align to TRBD1. The V gene end was trimmed by 6 bases and the J gene end by 6 bases; junction bases not matched to a gene: 3. This CDR3 is 12 amino acids long. CDR3 coding DNA: TGTGCCAGCAGATCGGACAGGGGCGAGCAGTACTTC. Protein sequence: CASRSDRGEQYF.

This sequence joins TRBV6-5 and TRBJ2-1; D may be TRBD2 (5 bases). Looked up from germline, CDR1 is MNHEY and CDR2 is SVGAGI. Deletions cut 5 bases from V and 10 bases from J, with 15 bases between. The CDR3 length is 13 residues. CDR3 loop: CASSRPGRGEQFF. The CDR3 DNA reads as TGTGCCAGCAGTCGACCCGGACGGGGAGAGCAGTTCTTC.

This clonotype was seen only a few times. At one of its ends the junction is not consistent with the germline gene, which may arise from a read error. J is TRBJ1-2 and V is TRBV12-3 or TRBV12-4; no reliable D call. This CDR3 is built from 14 residues. CDR3 nucleotides: TGTGCCAGCGGCAGGATGGGAGGGAACTTTGGCTACACCTTC. Its protein is CASGRMGGNFGYTF.

The chain carries TRBV5-1 and TRBJ2-5; the match to TRBD2 covers 9 bases. Germline V gene lookup returns CDR1 SGHRS and CDR2 YFSETQ. This CDR3 spans 17 amino acids. The junction had 15 bases not matched to a gene; V was cut back by 4 bases and J by 5 bases. The CDR3 region has the DNA TGCGCCAGCAGCCTGGTCCCATGGGCTAGCGGGGAGGAGACCCAGTACTTC. This sequence encodes CASSLVPWASGEETQYF. Full variable domain (rest looked up from reference TRBV5-1 and TRBJ2-5): KAGVTQTPRYLIKTRGQQVTLSCSPISGHRSVSWYQQTPGQGLQFLFEYFSETQRNKGNFPGRFSGRQFSNSRSEMNVSTLELGDSALYLCASSLVPWASGEETQYFGPGTRLLVL.

V is TRBV12-3 or TRBV12-4 and J is TRBJ2-3; TRBD2 aligns across 7 bases. V lost 9 bases and J lost 5; bases outside the gene matches: 11. This CDR3 has 14 amino acids. The CDR3 loop is CASGEGRAGDTQYF. In nucleotides, the CDR3 is TGTGCCAGTGGAGAGGGGAGGGCAGGAGATACGCAGTATTTT.

This clonotype was observed a handful of times. The V and J genes are TRBV24-1 and TRBJ2-1, with 14 bases aligning to TRBD2. The germline gives CDR1 KGHDR, CDR2 SFDVKD. V lost 4 bases, J lost 5 bases, and 3 bases stayed unmatched. The CDR3 has 16 amino acids. CDR3 protein: CATSDPGLAGDNEQFF. CDR3 bases: TGTGCCACCAGTGACCCGGGACTAGCGGGAGACAATGAGCAGTTCTTC.

The rearrangement links TRBV20-1 to TRBJ1-1, with TRBD1 identical over 11 bases. The CDR3 has 17 amino acids. J was trimmed by 0 bases and V by 2 bases; bases with no gene match: 8. Germline V gene sequence: CDR1 DFQATT, CDR2 SNEGSKA (reference sequence). The CDR3 DNA reads as TGCAGTGCTAGACAGTCCGGACAGGGGGCCATGAACACTGAAGCTTTCTTT. Translated: CSARQSGQGAMNTEAFF.

The chain carries TRBV29-1 and TRBJ2-2; D gene unclear. Germline CDR1 and CDR2: SQVTM and ANQGSEA. The V gene lost 3 bases and the J gene lost 6 bases, with 8 bases spanning the gap. The length of the CDR3 is 12 residues. The CDR3: CSVELRPGELFF. In nucleotides, the CDR3 is TGCAGCGTTGAGTTGCGTCCCGGGGAGCTGTTTTTT.